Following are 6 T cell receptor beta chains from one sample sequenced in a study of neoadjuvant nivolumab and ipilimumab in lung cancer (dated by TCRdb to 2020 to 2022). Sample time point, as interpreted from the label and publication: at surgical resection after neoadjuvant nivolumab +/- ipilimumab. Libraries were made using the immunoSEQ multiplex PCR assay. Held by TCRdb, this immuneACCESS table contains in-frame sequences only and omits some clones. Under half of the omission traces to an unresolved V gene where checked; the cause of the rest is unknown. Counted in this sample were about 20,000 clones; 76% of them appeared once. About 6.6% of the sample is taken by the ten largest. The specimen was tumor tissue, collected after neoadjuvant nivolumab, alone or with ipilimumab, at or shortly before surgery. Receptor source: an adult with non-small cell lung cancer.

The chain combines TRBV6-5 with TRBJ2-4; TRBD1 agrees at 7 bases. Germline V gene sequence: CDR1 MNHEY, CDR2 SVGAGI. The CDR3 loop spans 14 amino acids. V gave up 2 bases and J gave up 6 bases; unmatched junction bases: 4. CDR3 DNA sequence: TGTGCCAGCAGTTACCAGAGGGGGCGAAACATTCAGTACTTC. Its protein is CASSYQRGRNIQYF.

As DNA, the CDR3 is TGTGCCAGCAGTCCTGCCGGGACAGGGTACTACGAGCAGTACTTC. Its translation: CASSPAGTGYYEQYF. The genes are TRBV5-6 and TRBJ2-7; 9 nucleotides line up with TRBD1. The CDR3 contains 15 residues. V shed 5 bases, J shed 3 bases, and the junction held 9 bases outside the gene matches. Germline V lookup: CDR1 SGHDT, CDR2 YYEEEE.

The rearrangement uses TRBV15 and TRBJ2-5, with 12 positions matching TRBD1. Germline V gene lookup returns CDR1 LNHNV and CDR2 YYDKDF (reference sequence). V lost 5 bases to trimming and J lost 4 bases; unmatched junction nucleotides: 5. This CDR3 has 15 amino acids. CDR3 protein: CATSSWDRGRETQYF. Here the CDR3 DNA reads TGTGCCACCAGCTCATGGGACAGGGGGCGAGAGACCCAGTACTTC.

The CDR3 coding sequence is TGCAGCGTTGGACAGGCAGTTAACACTGAAGCTTTCTTT. This sequence encodes CSVGQAVNTEAFF. This sequence joins TRBV29-1 and TRBJ1-1; tentative D call: TRBD1 (6 bases). Trimming removed 4 bases from V and 2 bases from J, with 11 bases in between. Germline values: CDR1 SQVTM, CDR2 ANQGSEA. CDR3 length: 13 amino acids.

The chain's CDR3 is CASSLAGSAYEQYF. The DNA of the CDR3 is TGTGCCAGCAGCTTAGCAGGGTCCGCCTACGAGCAGTACTTC. The chain has TRBV7-2 and TRBJ2-7, with D unresolved. Germline-derived CDR1 and CDR2 are SGHTA and FQGNSA. V was trimmed by 0 bases and J by 2 bases, leaving 8 bases between them. The CDR3 is made up of 14 amino acids.

This CDR3 reads CASSIRVEQPQHF. The CDR3 nucleotides are TGTGCCAGTAGTATTAGGGTCGAACAGCCCCAGCATTTT. This rearrangement joins TRBV19 to TRBJ1-5; D uncertain. Trimming pared 3 bases from V and 7 bases from J, leaving 10 bases between. CDR3 length: 13 residues. Looked up from germline, CDR1 is LNHDA and CDR2 is SQIVND (reference sequence).